Listed here are 23 T cell receptor beta chains from one sample, sequenced in a study of blood T cell repertoires in COVID-19 (dated by TCRdb to about 2020). Library creation used the immunoSEQ multiplex PCR assay. The table comes from immuneACCESS by way of TCRdb, which keeps in-frame sequences with V and J called. Part of the clones is missing from these tables; in studies checked, under half for an unresolved V gene and the rest for unknown reasons. This sample lists 300,000 to 450,000 clones; around 87% were detected once. About 2.3% of the sample rests with the top ten. The sample taken for sequencing was peripheral blood. Source of these receptors: an older woman with COVID-19, enrolled during active disease.

The genes are TRBV6-1 and TRBJ1-6; no definite D call. V was pared by 3 bases and J by 9 bases, with 9 bases between. This CDR3 has 13 residues. Per germline, CDR1 MNHNS and CDR2 SASEGT. The CDR3 protein is CASSDLSSSPLHF. The CDR3, as DNA: TGTGCCAGCAGTGACCTTTCTAGTTCACCCCTCCACTTT.

J is TRBJ2-1 and V is TRBV7-3; 8 nucleotides align to TRBD1. The CDR3 runs to 16 residues. Germline V gene lookup returns CDR1 SGHTA and CDR2 FQGTGA. J lost 6 bases, V lost 3 bases, and 10 bases had no gene match. CDR3 in amino acids: CASSLVRTGQGNEQFF. CDR3 nucleotides: TGTGCCAGCAGCTTGGTTCGGACAGGGCAAGGCAATGAGCAGTTCTTC.

This chain connects TRBV10-1 to TRBJ2-1, with 12 bases aligning to TRBD2. Looked up from germline, CDR1 is WNHNN and CDR2 is SYGVQD (reference sequence). The CDR3 is 15 residues long. J gave up 5 bases and V 4 bases, and 3 bases lay outside the gene matches. CDR3 in DNA: TGCGCCAGCAGTGCCACTAGCGGGGGGAACAATGAGCAGTTCTTC. Amino acid sequence: CASSATSGGNNEQFF.

The chain employs TRBV4-2 and TRBJ2-2; 7 bases line up with TRBD2. CDR3 length equals 14 residues. V dropped 4 bases and J dropped 9; count of bases not matched to a gene: 8. Germline assignment: CDR1 LGHNA and CDR2 YNFKEQ. CDR3 sequence (DNA): TGTGCCAGCAGCCGGGGGGGAGGAGATCGGGAGCTGTTTTTT. Its protein is CASSRGGGDRELFF.

This chain joins TRBV5-1 and TRBJ1-6; D is possibly TRBD1 (5 bases). V was pared by 3 bases and J by 7 bases, with 11 bases between. The CDR3 has 14 residues. Per germline, CDR1 SGHRS and CDR2 YFSETQ. In DNA form, the CDR3 reads TGCGCCAGCAGCTGGGGGGATCGCAATTCACCCCTCCACTTT. It yields the protein CASSWGDRNSPLHF.

The chain is built from TRBV6-1 and TRBJ1-4, with a possible D match to TRBD1 (5 bases). Per the germline V gene, CDR1 is MNHNS and CDR2 is SASEGT. The V end lost 2 bases, the J end lost 7 bases, and 20 bases lay between the germline ends. This CDR3 contains 17 residues. DNA of the CDR3: TGTGCCAGCAGTGAATTGCGAGGAACAGGATTGGGTGAAAAACTGTTTTTT. Translation: CASSELRGTGLGEKLFF.

The chain combines TRBV5-4 with TRBJ2-1; 10 nucleotides align to TRBD1. The CDR3 is 17 residues long. CDR1 and CDR2 from the germline V gene are SGHNT and YYREEE (reference sequence). V lost 0 bases to trimming and J lost 2 bases; unmatched junction nucleotides: 5. CDR3 sequence: CASSLGIGTGAYNEQFF. The DNA for the CDR3 is TGTGCCAGCAGCTTGGGGATCGGGACAGGGGCCTACAATGAGCAGTTCTTC.

This chain links TRBV5-1 with TRBJ2-3, with 13 bases aligning to TRBD2. Unmatched junction bases numbered 8, after V lost 4 bases and J lost 0 bases. The CDR3 extends over 18 amino acids. Germline CDR1 and CDR2: SGHRS and YFSETQ. DNA of the CDR3: TGCGCCAGCAGCCGGTGGACTAGCGGGGGCCTTAGCACAGATACGCAGTATTTT. Its protein product is CASSRWTSGGLSTDTQYF.

V gene TRBV25-1 combines with J gene TRBJ2-1; maybe TRBD2 (6 bases). Between the trimmed V and J ends, which lost 2 bases and 5 bases, there was a span of 16 bases. The CDR3 has 16 residues. The germline V gene has CDR1 MGHDK and CDR2 SYGVNS. In nucleotides, the CDR3 is TGTGCCAGCAGTGAACCCGGGACTCTGGGCCACAATGAGCAGTTCTTC. It encodes CASSEPGTLGHNEQFF.

The rearrangement joins TRBV4-1 to TRBJ2-7, with TRBD2 matching 11 bases. This CDR3 contains 16 residues. Germline CDR1 is MGHRA and CDR2 is YSYEKL. J lost 2 bases, V lost 1 base, and 4 bases had no gene match. This chain's CDR3 is CASSQGVAGGTYEQYF. The CDR3, as DNA: TGCGCCAGCAGCCAAGGCGTAGCGGGGGGGACCTACGAGCAGTACTTC.

The CDR3 DNA follows: TGTGCCAGCAGTAATAGAGCGGGGAAGACCCAGTACTTC. Encoded protein: CASSNRAGKTQYF. V is TRBV2 and J is TRBJ2-5; TRBD2 aligns across 7 bases. The CDR3 is 13 amino acids. In germline, CDR1 is SNHLY, CDR2 FYNNEI. With V trimmed by 5 bases and J by 6 bases, 6 bases remained unmatched.

V gene TRBV7-2 combines with J gene TRBJ2-7; 7 positions agree with TRBD2. CDR3 length: 15 amino acids. The ends lost 3 bases at V and 1 base at J; junction bases unmatched: 6. Germline lookup yields CDR1 SGHTA and CDR2 FQGNSA. The CDR3 region has the DNA TGTGCCAGCAGCTTGCGGGGGACCACTTCCTACGAGCAGTACTTC. Translating it yields CASSLRGTTSYEQYF.

The rearrangement uses TRBV12-3 or TRBV12-4 and TRBJ2-7; weak D call: TRBD2 (5 bases). V was shortened by 3 bases and J by 6 bases, with 9 bases between the two germline ends. The CDR3 has 12 amino acids. CDR3 in amino acids: CASSFGIGEQYF. The CDR3 region has the DNA TGTGCCAGCAGTTTCGGGATTGGCGAGCAGTACTTC.

This clone was counted once. J is TRBJ2-7 and V is TRBV5-1, with 7 positions matching TRBD1. The CDR3 consists of 14 residues. CDR1 and CDR2 (germline): SGHRS, YFSETQ. V lost 0 bases, J lost 5 bases, and 5 bases stayed unmatched. The CDR3 sequence: CASSLAGTANEQYF. The DNA for the CDR3 is TGCGCCAGCAGCTTGGCCGGGACAGCCAACGAGCAGTACTTC.

This clone was detected only a few times. The chain couples TRBV9 to TRBJ1-2; 8 bases align to TRBD1. Losses at the gene ends were 5 bases for V and 1 base for J; bases not matched to a gene: 7. The V gene's germline CDR1 is SGDLS and CDR2 YYNGEE. The CDR3 totals 15 residues. The CDR3 DNA reads as TGTGCCAGCAGTGAAACCAGGGGGCATAACTATGGCTACACCTTC. Its translation: CASSETRGHNYGYTF.

The J gene is TRBJ1-5, the V gene TRBV29-1, with a tentative D call TRBD1 (5 bases). V was clipped by 4 bases and J by 2 bases, with 12 bases between them. Germline CDR1 SQVTM, CDR2 ANQGSEA. The CDR3 runs to 14 residues. CDR3 protein: CSVAARDGNQPQHF. The CDR3 region has the DNA TGCAGCGTTGCAGCCAGGGATGGCAATCAGCCCCAGCATTTT.

The V gene is TRBV19, the J gene TRBJ1-2, with no clear D. The CDR3 totals 14 residues. The germline gives CDR1 LNHDA, CDR2 SQIVND (reference sequence). The V gene lost 4 bases and the J gene lost 2 bases, with 11 bases spanning the gap. CDR3: CASSRAADNYGYTF. The CDR3 bases are TGTGCCAGTAGTAGGGCAGCGGACAACTATGGCTACACCTTC.

The chain joins TRBV15 to TRBJ2-2, with D possibly TRBD2 on 7 matching bases. Trimming stripped 0 bases from V and 4 bases from J, with 21 bases between. CDR1 and CDR2 (germline): LNHNV, YYDKDF (reference sequence). The length of the CDR3 is 19 residues. The CDR3 DNA is TGTGCCACCAGCAGAGATCTCTTGGGGGGGCGGGGTGGCACCGGGGAGCTGTTTTTT. This sequence encodes CATSRDLLGGRGGTGELFF. Combining the CDR3 with reference TRBV15 and TRBJ2-2 gives the whole variable domain DAMVIQNPRYQVTQFGKPVTLSCSQTLNHNVMYWYQQKSSQAPKLLFHYYDKDFNNEADTPDNFQSRRPNTSFCFLDIRSPGLGDTAMYLCATSRDLLGGRGGTGELFFGEGSRLTVL.

The V and J genes are TRBV24-1 and TRBJ2-7, with 7 bases matching TRBD1. CDR1 and CDR2 (germline): KGHDR, SFDVKD. V lost 3 bases and J lost 6; bases outside the gene matches: 4. CDR3 length equals 13 residues. CDR3 residues: CATSDPGTAEQYF. In DNA form, the CDR3 reads TGTGCCACCAGTGATCCGGGGACAGCCGAGCAGTACTTC.

V usage is TRBV5-5 and J usage is TRBJ1-6, with 9 bases matching TRBD1. The CDR3 covers 16 residues. The germline V gene has CDR1 SGHKS and CDR2 YYEKEE (reference sequence). The trim removed 5 bases at V and 5 bases at J, leaving 8 bases unmatched. The CDR3 DNA reads TGTGCCAGCAGGTTACAGGGGGCGCTGGATAATTCACCCCTCCACTTT. This codes for CASRLQGALDNSPLHF.

This chain links TRBV3-1 (or the pseudogene TRBV3-2) with TRBJ2-7; weak D call: TRBD1 (6 bases). V was clipped by 4 bases and J by 7 bases, with 11 bases between them. This CDR3 is built from 12 residues. Germline V gene sequence: CDR1 LGHDT, CDR2 YNNKEL (reference sequence). CDR3: CASSPDRREQYF. In DNA form, the CDR3 reads TGTGCCAGCAGCCCGGACAGAAGGGAGCAGTACTTC.

The J gene is TRBJ1-5, the V gene TRBV30; 8 bases match TRBD1. CDR3 length: 12 amino acids. J was trimmed by 11 bases and V by 5 bases; bases with no gene match: 8. Germline V gene lookup returns CDR1 GTSNPN and CDR2 SVGIG (reference sequence). The CDR3 bases are TGTGCCTGGGGACAGGGAACTCAATCCCAGCATTTT. It is translated as CAWGQGTQSQHF.

The rearrangement links TRBV7-2 to TRBJ2-1; D possibly corresponds to TRBD1 (7 bases). Per germline, CDR1 SGHTA and CDR2 FQGNSA. The CDR3 spans 15 residues. V lost 1 base and J 4 bases, leaving 11 bases between the germline ends. CDR3 region: CASSLGRDRYNEQFF. The CDR3 bases are TGTGCCAGCAGCTTAGGGAGGGACAGATACAATGAGCAGTTCTTC. Based on the CDR3 plus reference TRBV7-2 and TRBJ2-1, the full variable domain is GAGVSQSPSNKVTEKGKDVELRCDPISGHTALYWYRQSLGQGLEFLIYFQGNSAPDKSGLPSDRFSAERTGGSVSTLTIQRTQQEDSAVYLCASSLGRDRYNEQFFGPGTRLTVL.